This T cell receptor beta chain was retrieved from a study of blood T cell repertoires in COVID-19 (dated by TCRdb to 2018 to 2020). Context from the whole study: Samples covering the acute and convalescent phases of COVID-19 were provided by collaborators in the United States, Italy and Spain. The samples were drawn from the first 160 participants of the ongoing ImmuneRACE study and from 1,254 subjects provided by 6 global collaborators. The prospective study material was composed of cDNA or gDNA derived from T cells, B-cell-depleted T cells, or PBMCs. Sample metadata almost always included a de-identified subject ID, COVID-19 status, age in years and sex. Subjects who had been exposed to COVID-19, were actively infected with it, or had recovered from it provided the deeply sampled blood TCRbeta repertoires that made up the dataset. Where available, HLA class I and class II types were taken from metadata supplied by the sample provider and were not determined by assay-based typing. A freely available public database, intended as a resource for researchers studying the immune response to SARS-CoV-2, is where the repertoires were released. The full study reports these points: The quantity of clinical and demographic metadata differed by source and by participant and was supplied without curation.

Samples from volunteer blood donors who had recovered from COVID-19 were contributed by a second Seattle source. Whole blood was collected in K2EDTA tubes by collaborating institutions according to the institutions' own protocols. Collaborator samples were shipped for TCRbeta analysis as frozen whole blood, isolated PBMCs, or DNA extracted from either sample type. The immunoSEQ Assay, a bias-controlled multiplex PCR, was used to amplify TCRbeta CDR3 regions from genomic DNA. The authors processed their data as follows. The number of nucleated cells in each sample was estimated from the amplification of reference gene primers within the assay. To quantify the absolute abundance of each unique TCRbeta CDR3 rearrangement, sequence reads were collapsed and filtered. For each sample, productive Simpson clonality was calculated as the square root of Simpson's diversity index across productive rearrangements. In TCRdb, the immuneACCESS table is reduced to in-frame sequences with V and J assigned. These tables do not hold every clone; where another copy was compared, an unresolved V gene accounts for under half, and the others remain unexplained. Clone size and the V and J calls come from that table; the DNA yielded D and trimming. Within this sample are about 200,000 clones, with 86% of them counted one time only. The top ten clones comprise approximately 2.1% of the sample.

Comments on this clone: This receptor's antigen is unknown. No base qualities exist here, and no much larger clone lies one base off it.

The sequence was collected from a man in his thirties or forties who had recovered from COVID-19. Sequenced material: peripheral blood.

This receptor carries the CDR3 CASSLVAGGSTDTQYF. The nucleotides read TGTGCCAGCAGCTTAGTAGCGGGGGGTAGCACAGATACGCAGTATTTT. The rearrangement combines TRBV7-8 with TRBJ2-3; 10 of the junction bases match TRBD2. CDR1 and CDR2, looked up from the germline V gene, are SGHVS and FQNEAQ. The CDR3 runs 16 residues from the cysteine to the phenylalanine. Of all the DNA, just the CDR3 is kept, 48 bases in frame from base 1. Trimming takes 1 base off V and 0 bases off J; junction bases not matched to a gene: 1.